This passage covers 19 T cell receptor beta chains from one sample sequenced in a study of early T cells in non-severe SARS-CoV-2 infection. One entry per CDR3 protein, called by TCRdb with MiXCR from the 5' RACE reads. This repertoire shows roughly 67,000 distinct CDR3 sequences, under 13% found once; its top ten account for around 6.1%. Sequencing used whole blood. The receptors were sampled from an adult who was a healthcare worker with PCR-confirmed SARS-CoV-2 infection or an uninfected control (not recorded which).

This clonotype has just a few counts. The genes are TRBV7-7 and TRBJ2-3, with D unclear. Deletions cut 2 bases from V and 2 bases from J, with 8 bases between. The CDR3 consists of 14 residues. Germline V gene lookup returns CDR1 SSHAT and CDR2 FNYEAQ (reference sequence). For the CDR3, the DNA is TGTGCCAGCAGCTTATCTACCTACACAGATACGCAGTATTTT. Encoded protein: CASSLSTYTDTQYF.

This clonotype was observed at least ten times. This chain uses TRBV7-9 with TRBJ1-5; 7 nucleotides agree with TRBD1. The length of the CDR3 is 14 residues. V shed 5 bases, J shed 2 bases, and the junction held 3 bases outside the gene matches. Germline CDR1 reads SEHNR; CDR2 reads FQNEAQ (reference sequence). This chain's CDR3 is CASSRQGGNQPQHF. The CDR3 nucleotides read TGTGCCAGCAGCCGACAGGGTGGCAATCAGCCCCAGCATTTT. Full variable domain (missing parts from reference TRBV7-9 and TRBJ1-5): DTGVSQNPRHKITKRGQNVTFRCDPISEHNRLYWYRQTLGQGPEFLTYFQNEAQLEKSRLLSDRFSAERPKGSFSTLEIQRTEQGDSAMYLCASSRQGGNQPQHFGDGTRLSIL.

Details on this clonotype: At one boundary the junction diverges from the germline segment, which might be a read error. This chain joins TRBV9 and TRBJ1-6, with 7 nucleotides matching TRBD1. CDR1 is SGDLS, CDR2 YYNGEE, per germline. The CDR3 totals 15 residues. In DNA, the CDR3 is TGTGCCAGCAGCGGGGACAGCTCCTATAATTCACCCCTCCATTTT. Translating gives CASSGDSSYNSPLHF.

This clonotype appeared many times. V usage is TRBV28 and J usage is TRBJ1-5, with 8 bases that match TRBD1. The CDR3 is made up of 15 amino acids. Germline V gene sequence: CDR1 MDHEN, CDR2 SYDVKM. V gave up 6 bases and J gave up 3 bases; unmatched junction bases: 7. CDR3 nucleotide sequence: TGTGCCAGCAGACCGCAGGGGGCCGACAATCAGCCCCAGCATTTT. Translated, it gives CASRPQGADNQPQHF.

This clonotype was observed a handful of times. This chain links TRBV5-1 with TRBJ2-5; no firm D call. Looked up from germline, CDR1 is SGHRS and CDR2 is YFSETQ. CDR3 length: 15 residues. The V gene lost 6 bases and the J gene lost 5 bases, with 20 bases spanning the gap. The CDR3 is CASIPGSSMRETQYF. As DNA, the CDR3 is TGCGCCAGCATCCCGGGCAGCTCCATGCGTGAGACCCAGTACTTC.

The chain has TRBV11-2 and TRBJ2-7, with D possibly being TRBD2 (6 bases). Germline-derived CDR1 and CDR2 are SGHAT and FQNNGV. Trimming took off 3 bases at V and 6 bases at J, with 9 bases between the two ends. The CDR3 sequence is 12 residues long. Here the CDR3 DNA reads TGTGCCAGCAGCTTCTGGGGAGGCGAGCAGTACTTC. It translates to CASSFWGGEQYF.

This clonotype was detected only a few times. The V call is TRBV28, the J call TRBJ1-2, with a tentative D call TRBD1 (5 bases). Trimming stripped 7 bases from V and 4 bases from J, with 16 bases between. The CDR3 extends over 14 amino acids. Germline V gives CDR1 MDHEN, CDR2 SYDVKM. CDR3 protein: CASNSIGDLYGYTF. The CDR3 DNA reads TGTGCCAGCAACTCGATAGGGGATCTCTATGGCTACACCTTC.

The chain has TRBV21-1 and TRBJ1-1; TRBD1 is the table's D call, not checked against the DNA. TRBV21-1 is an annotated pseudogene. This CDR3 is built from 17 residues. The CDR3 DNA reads TGTGCCAGCAGCACCCCCCGACAGGGTTCGGTGAACACTGAAGCTTTCTTT. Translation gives CASSTPRQGSVNTEAFF.

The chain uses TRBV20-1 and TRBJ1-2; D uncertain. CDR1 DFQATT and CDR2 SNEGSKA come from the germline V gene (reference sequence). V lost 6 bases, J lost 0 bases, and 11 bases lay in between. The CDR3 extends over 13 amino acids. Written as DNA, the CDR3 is TGCAGTGCCACTGACGAATCTAACTATGGCTACACCTTC. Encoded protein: CSATDESNYGYTF.

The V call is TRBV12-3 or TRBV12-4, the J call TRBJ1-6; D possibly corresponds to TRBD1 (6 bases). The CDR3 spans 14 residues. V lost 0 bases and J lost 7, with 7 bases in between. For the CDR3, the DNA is TGTGCCAGCAGTTTAGCCCAGGGGAATTCACCCCTCCACTTT. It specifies CASSLAQGNSPLHF.

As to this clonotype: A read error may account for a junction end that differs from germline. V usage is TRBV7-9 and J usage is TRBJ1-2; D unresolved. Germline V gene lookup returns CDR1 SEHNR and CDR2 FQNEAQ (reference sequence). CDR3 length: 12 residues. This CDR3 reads CVSSSHFDGYTF. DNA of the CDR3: TGTGTCAGCAGCTCCCACTTCGACGGCTACACCTTC.

The CDR3 DNA follows: TGCGCCACCCCGGGCCAGAAAAATGAGCAGTTCTTC. Translation gives CATPGQKNEQFF. The genes are TRBV4-1 and TRBJ2-1; D remains ambiguous. The CDR3 covers 12 residues. V dropped 10 bases and J dropped 7 bases, with 14 bases sitting between them. CDR1 is MGHRA and CDR2 is YSYEKL in the germline V gene.

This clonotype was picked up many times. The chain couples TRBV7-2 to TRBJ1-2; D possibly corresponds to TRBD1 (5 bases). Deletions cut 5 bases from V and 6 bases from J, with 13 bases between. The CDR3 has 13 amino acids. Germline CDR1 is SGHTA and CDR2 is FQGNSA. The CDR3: CASSRGWSDGYTF. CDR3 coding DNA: TGTGCCAGCAGCCGGGGGTGGTCGGATGGCTACACCTTC. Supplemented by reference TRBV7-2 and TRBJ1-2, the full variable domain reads GAGVSQSPSNKVTEKGKDVELRCDPISGHTALYWYRQSLGQGLEFLIYFQGNSAPDKSGLPSDRFSAERTGGSVSTLTIQRTQQEDSAVYLCASSRGWSDGYTFGSGTRLTVV.

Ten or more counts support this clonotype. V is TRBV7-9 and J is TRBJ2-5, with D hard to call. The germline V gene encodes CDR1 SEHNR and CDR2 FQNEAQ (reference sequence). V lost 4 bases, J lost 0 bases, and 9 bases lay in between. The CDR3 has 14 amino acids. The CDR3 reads CASSSFKYQETQYF. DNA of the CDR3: TGTGCCAGCAGCTCCTTTAAGTACCAAGAGACCCAGTACTTC.

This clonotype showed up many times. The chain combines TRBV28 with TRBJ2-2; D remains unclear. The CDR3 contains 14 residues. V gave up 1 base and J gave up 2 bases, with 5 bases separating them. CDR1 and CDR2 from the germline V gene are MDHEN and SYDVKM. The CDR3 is CASSLSLNTGELFF. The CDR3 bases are TGTGCCAGCAGTTTATCCCTCAACACCGGGGAGCTGTTTTTT.

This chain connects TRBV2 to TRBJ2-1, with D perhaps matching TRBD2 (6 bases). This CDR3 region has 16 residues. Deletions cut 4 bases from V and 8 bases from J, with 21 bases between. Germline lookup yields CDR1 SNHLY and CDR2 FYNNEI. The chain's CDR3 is CASSVSSGRLRDEQFF. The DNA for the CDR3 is TGTGCCAGCAGTGTTTCCAGCGGGCGGCTTCGGGATGAGCAGTTCTTC. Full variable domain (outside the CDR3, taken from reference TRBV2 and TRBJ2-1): EPEVTQTPSHQVTQMGQEVILRCVPISNHLYFYWYRQILGQKVEFLVSFYNNEISEKSEIFDDQFSVERPDGSNFTLKIRSTKLEDSAMYFCASSVSSGRLRDEQFFGPGTRLTVL.

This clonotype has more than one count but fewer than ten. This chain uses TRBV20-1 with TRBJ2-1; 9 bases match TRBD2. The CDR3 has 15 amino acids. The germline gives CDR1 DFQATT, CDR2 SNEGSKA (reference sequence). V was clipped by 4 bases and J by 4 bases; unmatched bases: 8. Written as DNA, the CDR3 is TGCAGTGCTAAGGTAGCGGGAGATGGATACAATGAGCAGTTCTTC. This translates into CSAKVAGDGYNEQFF.

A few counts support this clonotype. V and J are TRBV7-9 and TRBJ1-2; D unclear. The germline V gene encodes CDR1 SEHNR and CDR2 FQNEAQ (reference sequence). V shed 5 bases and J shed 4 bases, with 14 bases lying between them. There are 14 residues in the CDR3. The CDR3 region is CASSPIDILYGYTF. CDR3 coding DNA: TGTGCCAGCAGCCCTATCGACATCCTCTATGGCTACACCTTC.

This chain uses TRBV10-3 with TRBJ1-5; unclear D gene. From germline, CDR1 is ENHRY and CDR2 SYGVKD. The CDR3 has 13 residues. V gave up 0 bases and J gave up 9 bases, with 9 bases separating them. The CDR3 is CAISESEEGPQHF. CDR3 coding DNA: TGTGCCATCAGTGAGTCGGAGGAGGGGCCCCAGCATTTT.